The present T cell receptor beta chain was sequenced within a study of T-cell reconstitution after alpha-beta-depleted transplantation in children. Unique molecular identifiers were built into the TCRbeta library. Using its own MiXCR run on the PCR reads, TCRdb lists one record per CDR3 protein. The sample has 600,000 to 700,000 distinct CDR3 sequences, about an eighth seen once; the top ten hold around 0.79%. This clonotype was recorded once. Its specificity is unknown. V was cut by 6 bases and J by 0 bases, with 11 bases left in between. Germline lookup yields CDR1 SQVTM and CDR2 ANQGSEA. CDR3 length: 14 amino acids. Study-wide results and limits: Expanded graft clones, several hundred of them, were reportedly the source of alpha-beta T cells about two months after transplant. A year post-transplant, T-cell counts and diversity derived mostly from newly produced T cells.

This sequence was found in a girl aged 2 to 9 with congenital amegakaryocytic thrombocytopenia, due to receive a stem cell transplant. This sequence joins TRBV29-1 and TRBJ2-2; no clear D. The sequencing used PBMCs, collected before TCRalphabeta/CD19-depleted stem cell transplant. The CDR3: CSVRRAPNTGELFF. For the CDR3, the DNA is TGCAGCGTACGCCGGGCCCCGAACACCGGGGAGCTGTTTTTT.